This TCR beta chain came from a study of blood T cell repertoires in COVID-19. The overall study: Acute and convalescent COVID-19 samples came from the United States, Italy and Spain.

The method was immunoSEQ multiplex PCR; TCRdb's version includes in-frame clones alone and lacks a portion of them. The repertoire holds approximately 260,000 clones, with around 84% as singletons. Clinical histories supplied by participants themselves formed the basis of cohort assignment. With 3 bases clipped from V and 5 bases from J, the junction kept 6 bases outside the gene matches. The CDR3 loop spans 15 amino acids. CDR1 and CDR2 from the germline V gene are KGHDR and SFDVKD. This sequence originates from a young man with acute COVID-19. Sequenced: PBMCs or T cells enriched from blood (not recorded which). The rearrangement joins TRBV24-1 to TRBJ2-1; 7 positions match TRBD1. For the CDR3, the DNA is TGTGCCACCAGTGATCCCGGGACAGCGAACAATGAGCAGTTCTTC. Translated, it gives CATSDPGTANNEQFF.